This T cell receptor beta chain was captured in a study of molecular identifiers for immune sequencing clone quantification. This CDR3 region has 13 residues. The V end was cut by 4 bases, the J end by 7 bases, with 14 bases between. The germline gives CDR1 KGHSH, CDR2 LQKENI. Whole-study findings and limits: Whereas clones above 20 RNA copies held under 1% of naive-cell molecules, they held over 98% of effector molecules. Spiked Jurkat TCR RNA equal to one cell could reportedly be picked out among approximately 980,000 naive cells.

This clonotype is judged medium-sized. The target antigen is unknown. Previously reported methods and listed TCR primers produced the bulk TCR libraries. TCRdb re-called the PCR reads with MiXCR, one entry per CDR3 protein. The table includes about 10,000 distinct CDR3 sequences, about a sixth detected once. With 10%, 30% or 50% of RNA, about 20,000 to 1,100,000 naive CD8 T cells were sequenced. The V and J genes are TRBV18 and TRBJ2-7; D is unclear. The sequence was obtained from a human donor in good health. Some libraries in this study had Jurkat cell RNA spiked in. The sequencing sample was made of naive CD8+ T cells from blood, with Jurkat cell RNA spiked in. Subset noted: FACS-sorted CD8+CD4-CCR7+CD45RA+ naive T cells. CDR3 nucleotides: TGTGCCAGCTCACATACGGTTTCGAGGGAGCAGTACTTC. This translates into CASSHTVSREQYF. The full variable domain, its missing parts supplied by reference TRBV18 and TRBJ2-7, is NAGVMQNPRHLVRRRGQEARLRCSPMKGHSHVYWYRQLPEEGLKFMVYLQKENIIDESGMPKERFSAEFPKEGPSILRIQQVVRGDSAAYFCASSHTVSREQYFGPGTRLTVT.